A selection of T cell receptor beta chains follows, all from one sample in a study of CD8 T cells in Susac syndrome. TCRdb passed the immunoSEQ multiplex PCR reads through MiXCR, listing each CDR3 protein once. This sample has under 110,000 distinct CDR3 sequences, with around 94% found just once. Sequencing was performed on CD8+ T cells from PBMCs. The origin of the receptors is a human donor with Susac syndrome. Each CDR3 is given with its conserved first and last residue. D genes are given only for firm matches. Clone size is not always given. Where it is, it says once, few, many or a class for expanded clones.

d_gene | j_gene | abundance | v_gene | CDR3nt | CDR3aa
. | TRBJ2-5 | . | TRBV7-3 | TGTGCCAGCAGCCCAGGTGGGGGGAACCAAGAGACCCAGTACTTC | CASSPGGGNQETQYF
. | TRBJ2-1 | . | TRBV27 | TGTGCCAGCAGTTTACCCTACAGCAGCGAGCAGTTCTTC | CASSLPYSSEQFF
. | TRBJ1-2 | . | TRBV3-1 | TGTGCCAGCAGCCATCGCTACACCTTC | CASSHRYTF
. | TRBJ2-1 | . | TRBV4-1 | TGCGCCAGCAGCCAAGAGGCGGGGTACAATGAGCAGTTCTTC | CASSQEAGYNEQFF
TRBD2 | TRBJ2-3 | . | TRBV7-9 | TGTGCCAGCAGCTCCTCCCCTAGCGGGGCGATAGATACGCAGTATTTT | CASSSSPSGAIDTQYF
. | TRBJ2-4 | . | TRBV20-1 | TGCAGTGCTAGTAGGCTCCCCGGGGACATTCAGTACTTC | CSASRLPGDIQYF
. | TRBJ1-6 | . | TRBV15 | TGTGCCACCAGCAGAGCAAACGGGAATTCACCCCTCCACTTT | CATSRANGNSPLHF
. | TRBJ2-5 | . | TRBV7-3 | TGTGCCAGCAGCTTAGGGGGGTTCGCAGAGACCCAGTACTTC | CASSLGGFAETQYF
TRBD2 | TRBJ2-5 | . | TRBV20-1 | TGCAGTGCTAGGGGTCCCGGACTAGCGGAGGAGACCCAGTACTTC | CSARGPGLAEETQYF
. | TRBJ1-5 | . | TRBV6-6 | TGTGCCAGCACTTCCTCTGAGGGCTATCAGCCCCAGCATTTT | CASTSSEGYQPQHF
. | TRBJ1-1 | few | TRBV27 | TGTGCCAGCAGTCCCTTTCGGACGGGGAAACAGAACACTGAAGCTTTCTTT | CASSPFRTGKQNTEAFF
TRBD2 | TRBJ2-3 | . | TRBV9 | TGTGCCAGCACCCTAGGACTAGCGGACGCAGATACGCAGTATTTT | CASTLGLADADTQYF
. | TRBJ1-2 | . | TRBV6-2/TRBV6-3 | TGTGCCAGCAGTTACTCCGACGGGGCTATTGGCTACACCTTC | CASSYSDGAIGYTF
TRBD2 | TRBJ2-5 | once | TRBV7-9 | TGTGCCAGCAGCCTAACTAGCGGGGCAGGAGAGACCCAGTACTTC | CASSLTSGAGETQYF